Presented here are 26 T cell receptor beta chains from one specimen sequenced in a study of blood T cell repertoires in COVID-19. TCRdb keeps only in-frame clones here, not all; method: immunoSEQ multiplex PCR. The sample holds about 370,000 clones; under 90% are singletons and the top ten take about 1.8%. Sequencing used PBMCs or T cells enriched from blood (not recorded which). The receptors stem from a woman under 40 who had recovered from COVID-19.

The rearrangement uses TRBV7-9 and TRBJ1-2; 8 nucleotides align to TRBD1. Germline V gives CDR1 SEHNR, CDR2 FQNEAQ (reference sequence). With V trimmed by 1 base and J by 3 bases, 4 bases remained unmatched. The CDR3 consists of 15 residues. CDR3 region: CASSLGVQGDYGYTF. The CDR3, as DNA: TGTGCCAGCAGCTTAGGAGTACAGGGGGACTATGGCTACACCTTC.

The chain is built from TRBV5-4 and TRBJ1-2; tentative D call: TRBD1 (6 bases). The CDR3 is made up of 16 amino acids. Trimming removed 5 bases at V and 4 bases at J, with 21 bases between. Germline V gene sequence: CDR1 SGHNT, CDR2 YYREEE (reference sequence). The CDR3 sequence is CASSHSGTVRGYGYTF. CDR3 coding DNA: TGTGCCAGCAGTCATAGTGGGACCGTCAGGGGCTATGGCTACACCTTC. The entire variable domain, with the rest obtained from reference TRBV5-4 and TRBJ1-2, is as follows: ETGVTQSPTHLIKTRGQQVTLRCSSQSGHNTVSWYQQALGQGPQFIFQYYREEENGRGNFPPRFSGLQFPNYSSELNVNALELDDSALYLCASSHSGTVRGYGYTFGSGTRLTVV.

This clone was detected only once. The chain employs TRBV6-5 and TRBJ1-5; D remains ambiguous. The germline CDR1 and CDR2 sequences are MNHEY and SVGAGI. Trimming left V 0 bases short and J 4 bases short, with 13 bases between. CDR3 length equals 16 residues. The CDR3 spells CASSYSGVGPNQPQHF. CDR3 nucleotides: TGTGCCAGCAGTTACTCCGGGGTTGGGCCTAATCAGCCCCAGCATTTT.

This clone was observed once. CDR3 nucleotides: TGTGCCAGCAGTTTATCGATTCGACAGGGCAAGTACCCAAATGAAAAACTGTTTTTT. This translates into CASSLSIRQGKYPNEKLFF. The chain employs TRBV27 and TRBJ1-4, with 7 bases matching TRBD1. Germline-derived CDR1 and CDR2 are MNHEY and SMNVEV (reference sequence). This CDR3 is 19 amino acids long. The junction had 15 bases not matched to a gene; V was cut back by 0 bases and J by 5 bases. The variable domain in full, completed from reference TRBV27 and TRBJ1-4, reads EAQVTQNPRYLITVTGKKLTVTCSQNMNHEYMSWYRQDPGLGLRQIYYSMNVEVTDKGDVPEGYKVSRKEKRNFPLILESPSPNQTSLYFCASSLSIRQGKYPNEKLFFGSGTQLSVL.

CDR3 nucleotide sequence: TGCGCCAGCAGCCAAGATCTCCGTTATCAGCCCCAGCATTTT. This codes for CASSQDLRYQPQHF. The chain employs TRBV4-3 and TRBJ1-5; D gene ambiguous. The CDR3 covers 14 residues. Germline loops: CDR1 LGHNA, CDR2 YSLEER. V lost 0 bases and J 5 bases, leaving 8 bases between the germline ends.

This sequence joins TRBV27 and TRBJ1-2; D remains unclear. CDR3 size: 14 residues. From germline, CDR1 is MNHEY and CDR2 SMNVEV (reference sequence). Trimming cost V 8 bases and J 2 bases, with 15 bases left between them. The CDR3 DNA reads TGTGCCAGCGCAAGCAGAGAGAGGAACTATGGCTACACCTTC. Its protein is CASASRERNYGYTF.

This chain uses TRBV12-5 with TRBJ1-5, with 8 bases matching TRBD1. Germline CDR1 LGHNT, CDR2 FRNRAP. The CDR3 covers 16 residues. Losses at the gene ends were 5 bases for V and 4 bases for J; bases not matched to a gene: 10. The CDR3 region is CASGPTGTGLNQPQHF. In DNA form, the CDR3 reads TGTGCTAGTGGTCCCACCGGGACAGGCTTGAATCAGCCCCAGCATTTT.

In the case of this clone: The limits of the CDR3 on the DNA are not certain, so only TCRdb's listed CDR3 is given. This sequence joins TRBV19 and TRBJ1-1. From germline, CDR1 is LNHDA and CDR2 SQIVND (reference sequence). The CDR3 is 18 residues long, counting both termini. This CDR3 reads CASSIIFGPGGGSTEAFF.

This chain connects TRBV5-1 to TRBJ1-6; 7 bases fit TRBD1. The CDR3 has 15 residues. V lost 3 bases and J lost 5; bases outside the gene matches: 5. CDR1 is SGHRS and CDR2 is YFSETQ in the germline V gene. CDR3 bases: TGCGCCAGCAGCTGGGGGACAGTCAATAATTCACCCCTCCACTTT. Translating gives CASSWGTVNNSPLHF.

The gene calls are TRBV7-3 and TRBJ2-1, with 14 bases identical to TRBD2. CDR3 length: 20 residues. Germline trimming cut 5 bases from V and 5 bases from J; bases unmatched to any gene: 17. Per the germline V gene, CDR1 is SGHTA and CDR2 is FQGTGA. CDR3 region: CASSQPLTGTSGRIDNEQFF. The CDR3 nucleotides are TGTGCCAGCAGCCAACCCCTAACCGGGACTAGCGGGAGAATCGACAATGAGCAGTTCTTC.

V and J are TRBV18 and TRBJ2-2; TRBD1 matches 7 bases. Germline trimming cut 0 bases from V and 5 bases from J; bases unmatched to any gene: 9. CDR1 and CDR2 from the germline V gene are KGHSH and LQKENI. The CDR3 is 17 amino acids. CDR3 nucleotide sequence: TGTGCCAGCTCACCACCGAACAGGGGCCCGGAGACCGGGGAGCTGTTTTTT. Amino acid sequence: CASSPPNRGPETGELFF.

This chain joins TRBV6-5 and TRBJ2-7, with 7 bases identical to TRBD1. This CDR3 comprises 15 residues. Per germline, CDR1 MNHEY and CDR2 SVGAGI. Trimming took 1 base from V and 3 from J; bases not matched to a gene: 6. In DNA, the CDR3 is TGTGCCAGCAGTTACTTAGGGACAGCTGGCTACGAGCAGTACTTC. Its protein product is CASSYLGTAGYEQYF.

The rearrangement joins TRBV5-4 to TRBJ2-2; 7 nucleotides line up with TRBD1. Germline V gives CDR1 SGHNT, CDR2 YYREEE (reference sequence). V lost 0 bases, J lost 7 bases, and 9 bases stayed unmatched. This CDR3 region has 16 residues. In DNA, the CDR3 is TGTGCCAGCAGCTTGGGGACAGGAGGTCCCTTCGGGGAGCTGTTTTTT. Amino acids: CASSLGTGGPFGELFF.

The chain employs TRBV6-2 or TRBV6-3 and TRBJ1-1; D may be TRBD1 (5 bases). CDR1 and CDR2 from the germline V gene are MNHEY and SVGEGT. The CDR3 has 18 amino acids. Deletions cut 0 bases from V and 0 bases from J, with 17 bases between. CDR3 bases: TGTGCCAGCAGTTACTCACTCGGCAGGGAAGACATGAACACTGAAGCTTTCTTT. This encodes CASSYSLGREDMNTEAFF.

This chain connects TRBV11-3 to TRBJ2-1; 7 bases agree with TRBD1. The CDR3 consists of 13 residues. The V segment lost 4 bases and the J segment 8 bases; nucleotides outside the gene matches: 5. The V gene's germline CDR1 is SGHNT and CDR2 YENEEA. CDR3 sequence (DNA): TGTGCCAGCAGCTCGGGACAGCCACATGAGCAGTTCTTC. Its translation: CASSSGQPHEQFF.

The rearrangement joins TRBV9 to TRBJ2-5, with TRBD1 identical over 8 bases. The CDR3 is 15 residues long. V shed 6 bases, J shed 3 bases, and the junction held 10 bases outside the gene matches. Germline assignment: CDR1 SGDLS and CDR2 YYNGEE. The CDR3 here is CASNQQGAMEETQYF. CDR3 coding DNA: TGTGCCAGCAACCAGCAGGGGGCGATGGAAGAGACCCAGTACTTC.

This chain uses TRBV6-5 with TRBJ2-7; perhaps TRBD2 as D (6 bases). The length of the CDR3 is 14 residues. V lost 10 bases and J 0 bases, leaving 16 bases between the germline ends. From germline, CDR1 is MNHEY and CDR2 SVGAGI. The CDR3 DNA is TGTGCCACCGGCGGACGGGGACTCTCCTACGAGCAGTACTTC. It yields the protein CATGGRGLSYEQYF.

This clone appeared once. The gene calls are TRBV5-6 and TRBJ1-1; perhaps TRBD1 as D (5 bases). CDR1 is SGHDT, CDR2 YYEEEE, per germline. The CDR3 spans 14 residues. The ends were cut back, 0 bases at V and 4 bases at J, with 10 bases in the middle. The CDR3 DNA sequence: TGTGCCAGCAGCTTGGTGCAGGGCGGCACTGAAGCTTTCTTT. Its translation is CASSLVQGGTEAFF.

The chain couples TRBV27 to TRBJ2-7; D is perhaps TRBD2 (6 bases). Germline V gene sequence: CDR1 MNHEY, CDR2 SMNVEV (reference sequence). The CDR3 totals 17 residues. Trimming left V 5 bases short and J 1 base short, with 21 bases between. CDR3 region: CASSPAAGLGVSYEQYF. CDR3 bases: TGTGCCAGCAGTCCGGCGGCGGGGCTTGGGGTTTCCTACGAGCAGTACTTC.

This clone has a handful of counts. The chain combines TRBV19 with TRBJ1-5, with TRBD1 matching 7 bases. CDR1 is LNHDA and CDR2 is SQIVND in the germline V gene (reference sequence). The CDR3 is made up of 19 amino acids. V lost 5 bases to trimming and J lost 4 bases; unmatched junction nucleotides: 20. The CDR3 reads CASSLSAGGTKFINQPQHF. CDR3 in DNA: TGTGCCAGTAGTCTATCGGCAGGGGGTACTAAGTTTATAAATCAGCCCCAGCATTTT. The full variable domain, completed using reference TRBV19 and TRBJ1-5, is DGGITQSPKYLFRKEGQNVTLSCEQNLNHDAMYWYRQDPGQGLRLIYYSQIVNDFQKGDIAEGYSVSREKKESFPLTVTSAQKNPTAFYLCASSLSAGGTKFINQPQHFGDGTRLSIL.

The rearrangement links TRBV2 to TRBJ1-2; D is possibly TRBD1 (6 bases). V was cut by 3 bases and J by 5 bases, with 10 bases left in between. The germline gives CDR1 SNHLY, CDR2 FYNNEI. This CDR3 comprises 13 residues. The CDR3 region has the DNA TGTGCCAGCAGTGAGGGGGCCACGTATGGCTACACCTTC. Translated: CASSEGATYGYTF.

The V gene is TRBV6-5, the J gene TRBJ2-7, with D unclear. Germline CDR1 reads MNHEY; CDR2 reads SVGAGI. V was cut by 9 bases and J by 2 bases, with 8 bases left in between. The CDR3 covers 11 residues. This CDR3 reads CASAETYEQYF. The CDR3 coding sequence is TGTGCCAGTGCAGAAACCTACGAGCAGTACTTC.

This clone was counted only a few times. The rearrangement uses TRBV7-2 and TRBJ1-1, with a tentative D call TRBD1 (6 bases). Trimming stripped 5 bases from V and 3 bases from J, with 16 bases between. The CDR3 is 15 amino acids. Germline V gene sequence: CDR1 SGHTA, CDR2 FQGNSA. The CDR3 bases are TGTGCCAGCAGCCGGGAGGGGGGGTCGGACACTGAAGCTTTCTTT. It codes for CASSREGGSDTEAFF.

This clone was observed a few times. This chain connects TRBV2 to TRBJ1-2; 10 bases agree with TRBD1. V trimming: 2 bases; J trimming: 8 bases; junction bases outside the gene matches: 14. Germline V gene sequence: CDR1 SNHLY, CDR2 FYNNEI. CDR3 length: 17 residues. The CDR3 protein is CASSEKGQGYLFEGYTF. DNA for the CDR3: TGTGCCAGCAGTGAAAAGGGACAGGGGTATCTTTTTGAGGGCTACACCTTC.

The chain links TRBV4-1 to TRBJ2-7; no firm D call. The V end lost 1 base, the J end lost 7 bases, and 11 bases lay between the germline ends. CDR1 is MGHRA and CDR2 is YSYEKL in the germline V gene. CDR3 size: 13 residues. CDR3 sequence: CASSQVGVWEQYF. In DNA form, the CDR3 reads TGCGCCAGCAGCCAAGTGGGCGTGTGGGAGCAGTACTTC.

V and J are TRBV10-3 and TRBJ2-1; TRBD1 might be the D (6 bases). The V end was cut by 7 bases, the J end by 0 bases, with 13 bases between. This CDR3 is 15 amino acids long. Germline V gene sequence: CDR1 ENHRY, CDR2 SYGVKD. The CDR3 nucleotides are TGTGCCATCAAAGCCCAGGGGAACTCCTACAATGAGCAGTTCTTC. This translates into CAIKAQGNSYNEQFF.